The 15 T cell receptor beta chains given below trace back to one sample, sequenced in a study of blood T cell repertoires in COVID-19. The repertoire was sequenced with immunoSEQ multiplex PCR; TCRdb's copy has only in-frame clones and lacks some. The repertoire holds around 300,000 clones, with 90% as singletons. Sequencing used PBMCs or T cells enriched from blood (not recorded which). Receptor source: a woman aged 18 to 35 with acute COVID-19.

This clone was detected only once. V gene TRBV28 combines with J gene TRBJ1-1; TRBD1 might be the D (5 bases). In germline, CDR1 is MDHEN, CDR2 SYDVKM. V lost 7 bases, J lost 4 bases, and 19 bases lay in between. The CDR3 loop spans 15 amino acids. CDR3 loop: CASTYRDGGVTEAFF. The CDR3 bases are TGTGCCAGCACCTACCGGGACGGGGGTGTCACTGAAGCTTTCTTT.

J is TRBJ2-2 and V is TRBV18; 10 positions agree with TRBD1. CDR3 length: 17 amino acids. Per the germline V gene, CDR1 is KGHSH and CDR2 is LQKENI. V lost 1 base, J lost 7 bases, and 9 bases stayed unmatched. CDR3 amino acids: CASSPLTGGGTLGELFF. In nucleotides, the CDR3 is TGTGCCAGCTCACCACTGACAGGGGGCGGAACCCTCGGGGAGCTGTTTTTT. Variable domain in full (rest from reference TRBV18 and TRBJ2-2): NAGVMQNPRHLVRRRGQEARLRCSPMKGHSHVYWYRQLPEEGLKFMVYLQKENIIDESGMPKERFSAEFPKEGPSILRIQQVVRGDSAAYFCASSPLTGGGTLGELFFGEGSRLTVL.

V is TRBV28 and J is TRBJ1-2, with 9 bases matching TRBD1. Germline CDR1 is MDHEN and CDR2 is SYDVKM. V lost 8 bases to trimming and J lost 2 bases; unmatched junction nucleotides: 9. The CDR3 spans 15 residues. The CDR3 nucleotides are TGTGCCAGCCTTTCCCCCGGGACAGGGAACTATGGCTACACCTTC. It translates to CASLSPGTGNYGYTF.

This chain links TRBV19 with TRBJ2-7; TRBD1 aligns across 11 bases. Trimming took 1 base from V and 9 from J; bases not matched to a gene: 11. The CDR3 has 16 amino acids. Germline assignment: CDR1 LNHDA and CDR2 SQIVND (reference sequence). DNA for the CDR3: TGTGCCAGTAGTATAGGTCCGAGGACAGGGGGCGAGGGGCAGTACTTC. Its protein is CASSIGPRTGGEGQYF.

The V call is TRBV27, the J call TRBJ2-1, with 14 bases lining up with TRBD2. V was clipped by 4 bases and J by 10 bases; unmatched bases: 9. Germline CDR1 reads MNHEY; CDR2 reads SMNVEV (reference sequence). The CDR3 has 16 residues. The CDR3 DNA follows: TGTGCCAGCAGTTCGACGGGACTAGCGGGAGTAGGGGAGCAGTTCTTC. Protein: CASSSTGLAGVGEQFF.

CDR3 protein: CASSQDDAGRGAVRANVLTF. The CDR3 DNA follows: TGTGCCAGCAGCCAAGATGATGCGGGCAGGGGGGCCGTCAGGGCCAACGTCCTGACTTTC. The chain recombines TRBV3-1 (or the pseudogene TRBV3-2) with TRBJ2-6; the D gene is possibly TRBD1 (7 bases). Looked up from germline, CDR1 is LGHDT and CDR2 is YNNKEL (reference sequence). This CDR3 contains 20 residues. Trimming cost V 0 bases and J 5 bases, with 23 bases left between them.

In DNA form, the CDR3 reads TGTGCCAGCCGCGGTTCGCGGGATCTTCCAGATACGCAGTATTTT. This translates into CASRGSRDLPDTQYF. The V and J genes are TRBV5-8 and TRBJ2-3, with D perhaps matching TRBD2 (6 bases). Germline lookup yields CDR1 SGHTS and CDR2 YDEGEE. The CDR3 is 15 amino acids. The V end was cut by 7 bases, the J end by 4 bases, with 19 bases between.

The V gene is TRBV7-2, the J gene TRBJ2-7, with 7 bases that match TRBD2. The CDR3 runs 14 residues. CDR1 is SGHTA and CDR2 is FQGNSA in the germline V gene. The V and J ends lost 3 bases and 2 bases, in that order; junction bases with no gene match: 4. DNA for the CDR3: TGTGCCAGCAGCTTTGGACTAGACCCCTACGAGCAGTACTTC. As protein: CASSFGLDPYEQYF.

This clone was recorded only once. CDR3 in amino acids: CASSQGSTLPSGNTIYF. In nucleotides, the CDR3 is TGCGCCAGCAGCCAAGGATCGACACTGCCCTCTGGAAACACCATATATTTT. The chain recombines TRBV4-1 with TRBJ1-3, with unresolved D. The CDR3 is 17 amino acids. Trimming removed 1 base from V and 0 bases from J, with 13 bases in between. Looked up from germline, CDR1 is MGHRA and CDR2 is YSYEKL.

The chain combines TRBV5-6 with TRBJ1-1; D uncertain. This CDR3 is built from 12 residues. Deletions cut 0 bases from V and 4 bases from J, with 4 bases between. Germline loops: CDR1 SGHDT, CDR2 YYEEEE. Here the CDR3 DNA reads TGTGCCAGCAGCTTGGTCGGCACTGAAGCTTTCTTT. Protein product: CASSLVGTEAFF. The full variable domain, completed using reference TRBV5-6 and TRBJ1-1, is DAGVTQSPTHLIKTRGQQVTLRCSPKSGHDTVSWYQQALGQGPQFIFQYYEEEERQRGNFPDRFSGHQFPNYSSELNVNALLLGDSALYLCASSLVGTEAFFGQGTRLTVV.

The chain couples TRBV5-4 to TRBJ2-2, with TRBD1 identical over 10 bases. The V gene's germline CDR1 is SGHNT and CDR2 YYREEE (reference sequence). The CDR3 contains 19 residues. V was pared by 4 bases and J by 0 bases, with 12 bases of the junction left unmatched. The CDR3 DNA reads TGTGCCAGCAGCGAGAAGGGACAGGGGTGGGAAGCGAACACCGGGGAGCTGTTTTTT. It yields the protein CASSEKGQGWEANTGELFF.

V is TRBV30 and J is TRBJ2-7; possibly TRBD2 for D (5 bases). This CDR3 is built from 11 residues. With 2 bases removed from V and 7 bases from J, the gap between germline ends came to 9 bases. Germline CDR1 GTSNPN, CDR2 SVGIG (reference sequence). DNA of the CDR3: TGTGCCTGGAGTTATTCGGGAGAGCAGTACTTC. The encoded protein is CAWSYSGEQYF.

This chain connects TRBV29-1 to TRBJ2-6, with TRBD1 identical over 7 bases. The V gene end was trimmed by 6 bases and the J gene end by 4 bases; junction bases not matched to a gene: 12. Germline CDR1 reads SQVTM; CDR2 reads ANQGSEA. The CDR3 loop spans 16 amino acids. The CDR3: CSVPQGFVRGANVLTF. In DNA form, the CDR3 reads TGCAGCGTCCCACAGGGGTTTGTGCGAGGGGCCAACGTCCTGACTTTC.

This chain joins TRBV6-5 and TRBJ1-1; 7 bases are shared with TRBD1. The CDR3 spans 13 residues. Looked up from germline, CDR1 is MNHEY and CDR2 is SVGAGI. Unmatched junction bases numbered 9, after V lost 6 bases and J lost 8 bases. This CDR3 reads CASRRQGLVEAFF. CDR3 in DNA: TGTGCCAGCAGGAGACAGGGACTGGTGGAAGCTTTCTTT.

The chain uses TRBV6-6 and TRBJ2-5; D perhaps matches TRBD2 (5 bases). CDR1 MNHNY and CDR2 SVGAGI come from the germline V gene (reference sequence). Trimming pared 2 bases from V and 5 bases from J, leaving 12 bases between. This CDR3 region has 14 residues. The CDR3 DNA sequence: TGTGCCAGCAGTTACCGGACTTCCAGGGAGACCCAGTACTTC. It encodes CASSYRTSRETQYF.